These 32 T cell receptor beta chains were all obtained from the same sample, sequenced in a study of T cell responses to AZD1222 COVID-19 vaccine. The method was immunoSEQ multiplex PCR; TCRdb's version includes in-frame clones alone and lacks a portion of them. The sample holds 150,000 to 200,000 clones, 88% seen once. This specimen consisted of peripheral blood, obtained on day 0 of AZD1222 vaccination. The receptors come from an adult in good health.

This chain joins TRBV30 and TRBJ1-3, with a tentative D call TRBD1 (5 bases). The germline V gene has CDR1 GTSNPN and CDR2 SVGIG (reference sequence). The V end lost 1 base, the J end lost 1 base, and 11 bases lay between the germline ends. This CDR3 comprises 15 residues. The CDR3: CAWSDWGGSGNTIYF. CDR3 DNA: TGTGCCTGGAGTGATTGGGGGGGGTCTGGAAACACCATATATTTT.

By proportion, this clone is medium-sized. The chain recombines TRBV15 with TRBJ2-5; maybe TRBD1 (6 bases). The germline gives CDR1 LNHNV, CDR2 YYDKDF (reference sequence). V lost 5 bases and J lost 2, with 15 bases in between. The CDR3 length is 15 residues. This CDR3 reads CATSETGQIQETQYF. The CDR3 coding sequence is TGTGCCACCAGCGAGACGGGACAAATTCAAGAGACCCAGTACTTC.

The V gene is TRBV7-9, the J gene TRBJ1-3; maybe TRBD1 (5 bases). CDR1 SEHNR and CDR2 FQNEAQ come from the germline V gene (reference sequence). This CDR3 region has 18 residues. V gave up 0 bases and J gave up 0 bases, with 15 bases separating them. This CDR3 is CASSLAFPDSSSGNTIYF. The CDR3 DNA sequence: TGTGCCAGCAGCTTAGCTTTTCCCGACAGCTCCTCTGGAAACACCATATATTTT.

The V call is TRBV14, the J call TRBJ1-1; tentative D call: TRBD1 (6 bases). V was trimmed by 0 bases and J by 9 bases, leaving 14 bases between them. The CDR3 has 14 amino acids. Germline CDR1 is SGHDN and CDR2 is FVKESK. The CDR3 loop reads CASSQDGGRLKAFF. Written as DNA, the CDR3 is TGTGCCAGCAGCCAAGATGGGGGCAGATTGAAAGCTTTCTTT.

The chain has TRBV5-5 and TRBJ1-2; D unclear. Trimming took 1 base from V and 4 from J, leaving 8 bases between them. In germline, CDR1 is SGHKS, CDR2 YYEKEE (reference sequence). The CDR3 contains 13 residues. CDR3 loop: CASSLTRVYGYTF. DNA for the CDR3: TGTGCCAGCAGCTTGACTAGGGTCTATGGCTACACCTTC.

Written as DNA, the CDR3 is TGTGCCAGCAGCCTTAATACCGAATCGCCCTATGGCTACACCTTC. Amino acids: CASSLNTESPYGYTF. V and J are TRBV6-5 and TRBJ1-2; no clear D gene. In germline, CDR1 is MNHEY, CDR2 SVGAGI. The CDR3 is 15 amino acids. The V end lost 6 bases, the J end lost 4 bases, and 18 bases lay between the germline ends.

The CDR3 loop reads CASSTAGQLLHF. DNA for the CDR3: TGTGCCAGTAGTACCGCGGGACAGCTGCTCCACTTT. The chain couples TRBV19 to TRBJ1-6, with 7 bases lining up with TRBD1. Germline V CDR1 and CDR2: LNHDA, SQIVND (reference sequence). The CDR3 consists of 12 residues. V shed 4 bases and J 16 bases; nucleotides not matched to a gene: 7.

This clone has just a few counts. J is TRBJ2-1 and V is TRBV29-1, with 13 bases aligning to TRBD2. V lost 7 bases to trimming and J lost 0 bases; unmatched junction nucleotides: 6. CDR3 length: 16 residues. CDR1 is SQVTM, CDR2 ANQGSEA, per germline. The CDR3 DNA reads TGCAGCGGCTTGGGACTAGCGGGACGCTCCTACAATGAGCAGTTCTTC. Translation gives CSGLGLAGRSYNEQFF.

This sequence joins TRBV2 and TRBJ2-5, with 7 bases fitting TRBD1. This CDR3 is 13 amino acids long. CDR1 is SNHLY, CDR2 FYNNEI, per germline. The V segment lost 1 base and the J segment 4 bases; nucleotides outside the gene matches: 0. The CDR3: CASSEDRGETQYF. In nucleotides, the CDR3 is TGTGCCAGCAGTGAAGACAGGGGAGAGACCCAGTACTTC. Full variable domain (remainder filled in from reference TRBV2 and TRBJ2-5): EPEVTQTPSHQVTQMGQEVILRCVPISNHLYFYWYRQILGQKVEFLVSFYNNEISEKSEIFDDQFSVERPDGSNFTLKIRSTKLEDSAMYFCASSEDRGETQYFGPGTRLLVL.

Concerning this clone itself: Distinct nucleotide sequences in the sample also encode this CDR3. This chain uses TRBV9 with TRBJ2-1, with D maybe TRBD1 (5 bases). V gave up 1 base and J gave up 8 bases, with 7 bases separating them. The CDR3 extends over 12 amino acids. Germline values: CDR1 SGDLS, CDR2 YYNGEE. The CDR3 nucleotides read TGTGCCAGCAGCGTACAGGGTCATGAGCAGTTCTTC. Residues: CASSVQGHEQFF.

V gene TRBV7-2 combines with J gene TRBJ2-7; D might be TRBD1 (5 bases). Trimming pared 2 bases from V and 3 bases from J, leaving 8 bases between. From germline, CDR1 is SGHTA and CDR2 FQGNSA. CDR3 length: 13 amino acids. The CDR3 sequence: CASSLKDIYEQYF. CDR3 DNA: TGTGCCAGCAGCTTAAAGGACATCTACGAGCAGTACTTC.

The chain recombines TRBV27 with TRBJ2-3, with D perhaps TRBD2 (5 bases). Trimming took off 4 bases at V and 0 bases at J, with 11 bases between the two ends. CDR1 MNHEY and CDR2 SMNVEV come from the germline V gene (reference sequence). CDR3 size: 15 residues. The DNA for the CDR3 is TGTGCCAGCAGTTGGGAGTATCATAGCACAGATACGCAGTATTTT. This translates into CASSWEYHSTDTQYF.

Only a few counts were recorded for this clone. This chain uses TRBV28 with TRBJ2-1; tentatively, D is TRBD1 (6 bases). The V and J ends lost 11 bases and 1 base respectively, with 15 bases between them. CDR3 length: 14 residues. Germline V lookup: CDR1 MDHEN, CDR2 SYDVKM. The CDR3 region is CALGSGQSYNEQFF. As DNA, the CDR3 is TGTGCCCTAGGTAGTGGACAGTCCTACAATGAGCAGTTCTTC.

CDR3 sequence reads: CASSYDDRALSYTF. The CDR3 coding sequence is TGTGCCAGCAGTTACGACGACAGGGCCTTGAGCTACACCTTC. The rearrangement links TRBV6-5 to TRBJ1-2; 7 bases agree with TRBD1. CDR3 length: 14 residues. CDR1 and CDR2 from the germline V gene are MNHEY and SVGAGI. Unmatched junction bases numbered 9, after V lost 2 bases and J lost 9 bases.

V gene TRBV19 combines with J gene TRBJ1-2, with D unresolved. Trimming stripped 5 bases from V and 7 bases from J, with 17 bases between. CDR1 and CDR2 from the germline V gene are LNHDA and SQIVND (reference sequence). This CDR3 contains 14 residues. The DNA for the CDR3 is TGTGCCAGTAGTTCCGGTTCTCAACCCCTTGGCTACACCTTC. Protein product: CASSSGSQPLGYTF.

This clone was counted once. This chain joins TRBV28 and TRBJ1-6, with TRBD1 identical over 11 bases. There are 20 residues in the CDR3. V shed 6 bases and J 7 bases; nucleotides not matched to a gene: 20. The germline CDR1 and CDR2 sequences are MDHEN and SYDVKM. CDR3 sequence: CASSQRRDRGIRNWNSPLHF. The CDR3 DNA sequence: TGTGCCAGCAGCCAACGCAGGGACAGGGGGATTCGGAACTGGAATTCACCCCTCCACTTT. The full variable domain, completed using reference TRBV28 and TRBJ1-6, is DVKVTQSSRYLVKRTGEKVFLECVQDMDHENMFWYRQDPGLGLRLIYFSYDVKMKEKGDIPEGYSVSREKKERFSLILESASTNQTSMYLCASSQRRDRGIRNWNSPLHFGNGTRLTVT.

The chain employs TRBV10-3 and TRBJ2-2; possibly TRBD1 or TRBD2 for D (6 bases each). The CDR3 sequence is 14 residues long. Trimming took 11 bases from V and 0 from J, leaving 13 bases between them. Germline loops: CDR1 ENHRY, CDR2 SYGVKD. CDR3 region: CAGRDKANTGELFF. The DNA for the CDR3 is TGTGCCGGGCGGGACAAAGCGAACACCGGGGAGCTGTTTTTT.

The rearrangement joins TRBV15 to TRBJ2-2; 11 bases agree with TRBD2. The CDR3 runs 17 residues. V dropped 0 bases and J dropped 6; count of bases not matched to a gene: 6. Germline CDR1 is LNHNV and CDR2 is YYDKDF (reference sequence). In nucleotides, the CDR3 is TGTGCCACCAGCAGAGAGGAACTAGCGGGGGTGGCCGGGGAGCTGTTTTTT. As protein: CATSREELAGVAGELFF.

This chain links TRBV28 with TRBJ2-1; 9 bases fit TRBD2. Trimming removed 4 bases from V and 4 bases from J; junction bases left unmatched: 2. The CDR3 has 14 amino acids. The germline CDR1 and CDR2 sequences are MDHEN and SYDVKM. Here the CDR3 reads CASSSSGIYNEQFF. The CDR3 DNA is TGTGCCAGCAGTTCTAGCGGGATTTACAATGAGCAGTTCTTC.

The rearrangement links TRBV19 to TRBJ1-1; D not resolved. The V end lost 7 bases, the J end lost 3 bases, and 18 bases lay between the germline ends. CDR3 length: 15 residues. The germline CDR1 and CDR2 sequences are LNHDA and SQIVND (reference sequence). Written as DNA, the CDR3 is TGTGCCAGTACCCCTCTTCCGAGATTAGACACTGAAGCTTTCTTT. Encoded protein: CASTPLPRLDTEAFF.

The chain employs TRBV11-1 and TRBJ2-2, with D perhaps TRBD1 (6 bases). Germline V gene sequence: CDR1 SGHAT, CDR2 FQDESV (reference sequence). This CDR3 region has 15 residues. V lost 1 base, J lost 4 bases, and 10 bases lay in between. CDR3 DNA sequence: TGTGCCAGCAGCTTAGGGACAGCAACCACCGGGGAGCTGTTTTTT. Translation: CASSLGTATTGELFF.

CDR3 nucleotide sequence: TGTGCCAGCAGCCAGACACAGGGTTATCAGTTCTTC. The encoded protein is CASSQTQGYQFF. This chain uses TRBV28 with TRBJ2-1, with D perhaps TRBD1 (6 bases). Germline V gene lookup returns CDR1 MDHEN and CDR2 SYDVKM. CDR3 size: 12 residues. V was trimmed by 6 bases and J by 13 bases, leaving 16 bases between them.

V gene TRBV5-4 combines with J gene TRBJ1-5; possible D gene TRBD1, 5 bases. Germline CDR1 is SGHNT and CDR2 is YYREEE (reference sequence). CDR3 length equals 14 residues. V lost 1 base to trimming and J lost 1 base, with 6 bases between them. The CDR3 is CASSLSGSNQPQHF. The CDR3 nucleotides read TGTGCCAGCAGCTTGTCAGGGAGCAATCAGCCCCAGCATTTT.

The J gene is TRBJ1-6, the V gene TRBV6-5, with 8 positions matching TRBD1. The germline V gene has CDR1 MNHEY and CDR2 SVGAGI. V trimming: 8 bases; J trimming: 8 bases; junction bases outside the gene matches: 5. The CDR3 extends over 13 amino acids. CDR3 nucleotides: TGTGCCAGCCCTGGACAGGGCGATTCACCCCTCCACTTT. Translating it yields CASPGQGDSPLHF.

The CDR3 sequence is CASRPPGQGRLAFF. The CDR3 coding sequence is TGTGCCAGTAGGCCACCGGGACAGGGTCGTCTAGCTTTCTTT. The J gene is TRBJ1-1, the V gene TRBV19; 9 nucleotides agree with TRBD1. Germline assignment: CDR1 LNHDA and CDR2 SQIVND (reference sequence). This CDR3 has 14 amino acids. V shed 6 bases, J shed 10 bases, and the junction held 12 bases outside the gene matches.

The CDR3 DNA is TGTGCCAGTATCCGGGCCCGAGGGCGGGAAGCTTTCTTT. Translating it yields CASIRARGREAFF. The chain employs TRBV2 and TRBJ1-1, with D hard to call. This CDR3 contains 13 residues. The V end lost 9 bases, the J end lost 8 bases, and 19 bases lay between the germline ends. Germline-derived CDR1 and CDR2 are SNHLY and FYNNEI.

The rearrangement uses TRBV28 and TRBJ2-1; TRBD2 is a possible D gene (6 bases). From germline, CDR1 is MDHEN and CDR2 SYDVKM. V was cut by 3 bases and J by 0 bases, with 27 bases left in between. The CDR3 covers 21 residues. CDR3 sequence reads: CASSFPSLGGGPQSSYNEQFF. As DNA, the CDR3 is TGTGCCAGCAGTTTCCCCTCCTTGGGGGGAGGACCTCAGAGCTCCTACAATGAGCAGTTCTTC.

The V gene is TRBV18, the J gene TRBJ2-1; 8 bases are a match to TRBD2. V lost 0 bases, J lost 7 bases, and 8 bases stayed unmatched. This CDR3 has 16 amino acids. CDR1 and CDR2 (germline): KGHSH, LQKENI. The CDR3 DNA reads as TGTGCCAGCTCACCACCGGGACTAGGTGGTTGGAATGAGCAGTTCTTC. Protein product: CASSPPGLGGWNEQFF.

This chain connects TRBV7-3 to TRBJ1-2; 12 bases agree with TRBD1. The CDR3 covers 15 residues. After removal of 5 bases from V and 7 bases from J, the junction contained 8 bases not matched to a gene. Looked up from germline, CDR1 is SGHTA and CDR2 is FQGTGA. The CDR3 DNA reads as TGTGCCAGCAGCGCCACCGGGACAGGGGGCGGTGGCTACACCTTC. This translates into CASSATGTGGGGYTF.

This clone was seen just once. This chain connects TRBV3-1 (or the pseudogene TRBV3-2) to TRBJ2-1; TRBD2 aligns across 8 bases. V lost 0 bases to trimming and J lost 10 bases; unmatched junction nucleotides: 5. The germline CDR1 and CDR2 sequences are LGHDT and YNNKEL (reference sequence). The CDR3 runs 14 residues. The CDR3 DNA sequence: TGTGCCAGCAGCCAAGAAGCAGCGGGGGCGGAGCAGTTCTTC. It specifies CASSQEAAGAEQFF.

V usage is TRBV2 and J usage is TRBJ1-2; unclear D gene. CDR1 is SNHLY and CDR2 is FYNNEI in the germline V gene. The CDR3 loop spans 16 amino acids. Between the trimmed V and J ends, which lost 6 bases and 1 base, there was a span of 18 bases. The CDR3 nucleotides read TGTGCCAGCAGGAAAGGGAACCTTATCCTTAACTATGGCTACACCTTC. Translated: CASRKGNLILNYGYTF.

The chain has TRBV7-9 and TRBJ1-1; the D is unclear. The CDR3 is 14 residues long. Germline V gene sequence: CDR1 SEHNR, CDR2 FQNEAQ (reference sequence). The ends were cut back, 4 bases at V and 1 base at J, with 10 bases in the middle. CDR3 region: CASSSLGGNTEAFF. As DNA, the CDR3 is TGTGCCAGCAGCTCCCTAGGTGGGAACACTGAAGCTTTCTTT.